Presented here are 30 T cell receptor beta chains from one specimen sequenced in a study of blood T cell repertoires in COVID-19. The repertoire was sequenced with immunoSEQ multiplex PCR; TCRdb's copy has only in-frame clones and lacks some. The sample holds over 75,000 clones, more than 65% seen once. The sample comprised peripheral blood. These receptors all come from a human donor in a cohort sampled during active COVID-19.

This chain joins TRBV5-1 and TRBJ2-7; D is perhaps TRBD1 (6 bases). Trimming removed 4 bases from V and 1 base from J, with 15 bases in between. Germline V gene sequence: CDR1 SGHRS, CDR2 YFSETQ. This CDR3 is 15 amino acids long. The CDR3, as DNA: TGCGCCAGCAGCCCTCCGGGACACATGTCCTACGAGCAGTACTTC. It codes for CASSPPGHMSYEQYF. Full variable domain (remainder filled in from reference TRBV5-1 and TRBJ2-7): KAGVTQTPRYLIKTRGQQVTLSCSPISGHRSVSWYQQTPGQGLQFLFEYFSETQRNKGNFPGRFSGRQFSNSRSEMNVSTLELGDSALYLCASSPPGHMSYEQYFGPGTRLTVT.

This clone was counted once. V is TRBV30 and J is TRBJ1-2; 7 bases agree with TRBD1. The germline V gene has CDR1 GTSNPN and CDR2 SVGIG (reference sequence). Trimming at V came to 0 bases and at J to 2 bases, leaving 3 bases not matched to a gene. The CDR3 loop spans 14 amino acids. The chain's CDR3 is CAWSVKQGNYGYTF. For the CDR3, the DNA is TGTGCCTGGAGTGTAAAACAGGGGAACTATGGCTACACCTTC.

This clone was observed once. CDR3 sequence reads: CASSPSDRDAYEQYF. The CDR3 DNA reads as TGTGCCAGCAGCCCGAGCGACAGGGATGCCTACGAGCAGTACTTC. The gene calls are TRBV28 and TRBJ2-7; the match to TRBD1 covers 7 bases. The V segment lost 6 bases and the J segment 2 bases; nucleotides outside the gene matches: 10. The germline V gene encodes CDR1 MDHEN and CDR2 SYDVKM. This CDR3 comprises 15 residues.

The rearrangement uses TRBV28 and TRBJ2-3; 8 nucleotides align to TRBD1. Germline CDR1 MDHEN, CDR2 SYDVKM. This CDR3 is built from 14 residues. The CDR3 protein is CVAPRDRSTDTQYF. In DNA form, the CDR3 reads TGTGTCGCCCCCCGGGACAGGAGCACAGATACGCAGTATTTT.

This chain connects TRBV25-1 to TRBJ1-6; D uncertain. The germline CDR1 and CDR2 sequences are MGHDK and SYGVNS. V was shortened by 6 bases and J by 6 bases, with 21 bases between the two germline ends. The CDR3 spans 17 residues. The CDR3 DNA follows: TGTGCCAGCAGCGGAGAGCTAGGGCGTGGAGGTAATTCACCCCTCCACTTT. It translates to CASSGELGRGGNSPLHF.

The rearrangement links TRBV7-2 to TRBJ2-2, with D uncertain. The V gene lost 3 bases and the J gene lost 8 bases, with 13 bases spanning the gap. Germline values: CDR1 SGHTA, CDR2 FQGNSA. The CDR3 extends over 14 amino acids. CDR3 bases: TGTGCCAGCAGCTTCCCCCAAGCGACGGGGGAGCTGTTTTTT. As protein: CASSFPQATGELFF.

Concerning this clone itself: Relative to the germline gene, one junction end is altered; a read error may explain this. The chain couples TRBV3-1 (or the pseudogene TRBV3-2) to TRBJ2-5; the D gene is possibly TRBD2 (6 bases). CDR3 size: 12 residues. CDR1 is LGHDT and CDR2 is YNNKEL in the germline V gene (reference sequence). The CDR3 nucleotides read TGTGCCAGCAGCCAGGGAGGAGGACACGCGGACTTC. It encodes CASSQGGGHADF.

J is TRBJ1-1 and V is TRBV18; tentatively, D is TRBD1 (5 bases). Trimming shortened V by 1 base and J by 4 bases, and 16 bases separated the two germline ends. The CDR3 has 16 amino acids. Germline loops: CDR1 KGHSH, CDR2 LQKENI. The DNA for the CDR3 is TGTGCCAGCTCACCACGGGCAGGGATTAGGGGCACTGAAGCTTTCTTT. Translated: CASSPRAGIRGTEAFF.

V and J are TRBV19 and TRBJ2-7; 9 bases map to TRBD2. Germline assignment: CDR1 LNHDA and CDR2 SQIVND (reference sequence). V lost 3 bases, J lost 5 bases, and 5 bases stayed unmatched. This CDR3 region has 14 residues. CDR3 amino acids: CASSIPGLAHEQYF. DNA for the CDR3: TGTGCCAGTAGTATTCCGGGACTAGCCCACGAGCAGTACTTC. Based on the CDR3 plus reference TRBV19 and TRBJ2-7, the full variable domain is DGGITQSPKYLFRKEGQNVTLSCEQNLNHDAMYWYRQDPGQGLRLIYYSQIVNDFQKGDIAEGYSVSREKKESFPLTVTSAQKNPTAFYLCASSIPGLAHEQYFGPGTRLTVT.

The J gene is TRBJ2-7, the V gene TRBV5-1; 9 bases are shared with TRBD1. The CDR3 covers 12 residues. Trimming at V came to 4 bases and at J to 7 bases, leaving 3 bases not matched to a gene. Germline CDR1 SGHRS, CDR2 YFSETQ. The CDR3 region has the DNA TGCGCCAGCAGCCAGACAGGGGGTGAGCAGTACTTC. It is translated as CASSQTGGEQYF.

The chain carries TRBV7-8 and TRBJ2-5; D is ambiguous. CDR1 is SGHVS and CDR2 is FQNEAQ in the germline V gene. V dropped 7 bases and J dropped 5 bases, with 20 bases sitting between them. The CDR3 consists of 15 residues. In DNA, the CDR3 is TGTGCCAGCACCAGATTTAATGCCCTGGGCGAGACCCAGTACTTC. Protein product: CASTRFNALGETQYF.

This chain uses TRBV18 with TRBJ2-2; 12 nucleotides match TRBD2. CDR3 length: 20 amino acids. CDR1 and CDR2 (germline): KGHSH, LQKENI. The ends lost 6 bases at V and 0 bases at J; junction bases unmatched: 14. In DNA, the CDR3 is TGTGCCAGCTCCCGCGTGCCAAGACTAGCGGGGGATCCGAACACCGGGGAGCTGTTTTTT. Translating gives CASSRVPRLAGDPNTGELFF.

This clone has more than one count but fewer than ten. The genes are TRBV7-9 and TRBJ2-7; 8 bases are shared with TRBD2. Germline CDR1 and CDR2: SEHNR and FQNEAQ (reference sequence). Trimming cost V 0 bases and J 7 bases; bases outside gene matches: 8. The CDR3 contains 15 residues. CDR3 in DNA: TGTGCCAGCAGCTTAGCTACTAGCGGAACCGGTGAGCAGTACTTC. It codes for CASSLATSGTGEQYF.

The V gene is TRBV30, the J gene TRBJ2-5; D unclear. Germline V gene data show CDR1 as GTSNPN and CDR2 as SVGIG (reference sequence). The V end lost 3 bases, the J end lost 4 bases, and 3 bases lay between the germline ends. The CDR3 contains 10 residues. CDR3 amino acids: CAWRRETQYF. CDR3 nucleotides: TGTGCCTGGAGGAGAGAGACCCAGTACTTC.

CDR3 loop: CASSLEGSRGYTF. The CDR3 nucleotides read TGTGCCAGCAGCTTAGAGGGGTCGCGAGGCTACACCTTC. This chain connects TRBV7-9 to TRBJ1-2, with a weak D call TRBD1 (5 bases). CDR3 length: 13 residues. Trimming left V 1 base short and J 8 bases short, with 11 bases between. CDR1 is SEHNR and CDR2 is FQNEAQ in the germline V gene (reference sequence).

The chain has TRBV18 and TRBJ1-5; 8 nucleotides agree with TRBD1. The germline gives CDR1 KGHSH, CDR2 LQKENI. The junction had 3 bases not matched to a gene; V was cut back by 3 bases and J by 2 bases. The CDR3 sequence is 15 residues long. The CDR3 sequence is CASSPADRGNQPQHF. In DNA, the CDR3 is TGTGCCAGCTCACCGGCGGACAGGGGCAATCAGCCCCAGCATTTT.

This chain connects TRBV2 to TRBJ2-7; no definite D call. Germline V gene lookup returns CDR1 SNHLY and CDR2 FYNNEI. Trimming removed 4 bases from V and 5 bases from J, with 15 bases in between. The CDR3 sequence is 14 residues long. The CDR3 DNA follows: TGTGCCAGCAGTGGTATCGGCCGAGGAAACGAGCAGTACTTC. This translates into CASSGIGRGNEQYF. The variable domain in full, completed from reference TRBV2 and TRBJ2-7, reads EPEVTQTPSHQVTQMGQEVILRCVPISNHLYFYWYRQILGQKVEFLVSFYNNEISEKSEIFDDQFSVERPDGSNFTLKIRSTKLEDSAMYFCASSGIGRGNEQYFGPGTRLTVT.

J is TRBJ2-3 and V is TRBV18, with 11 bases identical to TRBD2. The CDR3 is 17 residues long. Germline V gene sequence: CDR1 KGHSH, CDR2 LQKENI. J lost 2 bases, V lost 3 bases, and 7 bases had no gene match. CDR3 loop: CASSPRLAGSFTDTQYF. As DNA, the CDR3 is TGTGCCAGCTCACCCCGACTAGCGGGGAGCTTCACAGATACGCAGTATTTT.

The gene calls are TRBV28 and TRBJ1-2; a possible D gene is TRBD1 (6 bases). Trimming took 1 base from V and 8 from J, leaving 14 bases between them. The CDR3 spans 14 residues. The germline CDR1 and CDR2 sequences are MDHEN and SYDVKM. CDR3 loop: CASSLFAGAGGYTF. The CDR3 nucleotides read TGTGCCAGCAGTTTATTTGCAGGGGCGGGCGGCTACACCTTC.

This clone was detected only once. The chain is built from TRBV4-2 and TRBJ2-7; no reliable D call. V was trimmed by 1 base and J by 0 bases, leaving 7 bases between them. The CDR3 is 14 amino acids. Germline V gene data show CDR1 as LGHNA and CDR2 as YNFKEQ. CDR3 bases: TGTGCCAGCAGCCAAGCACTCGGCTCCTACGAGCAGTACTTC. This codes for CASSQALGSYEQYF.

This clone showed up just a few times. The rearrangement uses TRBV7-9 and TRBJ1-3; 8 bases line up with TRBD1. Per the germline V gene, CDR1 is SEHNR and CDR2 is FQNEAQ (reference sequence). V shed 3 bases and J 8 bases; nucleotides not matched to a gene: 6. The CDR3 extends over 14 amino acids. The DNA of the CDR3 is TGTGCCAGCAGCTTCGGACAGGGATCGGACACCATATATTTT. It encodes CASSFGQGSDTIYF.

The CDR3 is CASSLVVGHGYTF. The CDR3 DNA reads as TGTGCCAGCAGTTTAGTAGTGGGGCACGGCTACACCTTC. V and J are TRBV28 and TRBJ1-2, with D perhaps matching TRBD1 (5 bases). The CDR3 contains 13 residues. V lost 2 bases, J lost 8 bases, and 12 bases lay in between. CDR1 is MDHEN and CDR2 is SYDVKM in the germline V gene.

The V and J genes are TRBV25-1 and TRBJ1-5, with 7 bases lining up with TRBD1. CDR3 length: 14 residues. The germline gives CDR1 MGHDK, CDR2 SYGVNS. With V trimmed by 5 bases and J by 4 bases, 5 bases remained unmatched. CDR3 sequence: CASSMTGWNQPQHF. DNA of the CDR3: TGTGCCAGCAGTATGACAGGGTGGAATCAGCCCCAGCATTTT. The full variable domain, in which reference TRBV25-1 and TRBJ1-5 provide the parts outside the CDR3, is EADIYQTPRYLVIGTGKKITLECSQTMGHDKMYWYQQDPGMELHLIHYSYGVNSTEKGDLSSESTVSRIRTEHFPLTLESARPSHTSQYLCASSMTGWNQPQHFGDGTRLSIL.

The rearrangement joins TRBV10-3 to TRBJ2-3; 9 bases are a match to TRBD2. This CDR3 is built from 16 residues. Germline V gene data show CDR1 as ENHRY and CDR2 as SYGVKD. Trimming at V came to 4 bases and at J to 4 bases, leaving 9 bases not matched to a gene. As DNA, the CDR3 is TGTGCCATCAGTGTTACTAGCGGGCCGATTTCAGATACGCAGTATTTT. It codes for CAISVTSGPISDTQYF.

The gene calls are TRBV29-1 and TRBJ2-7; 7 nucleotides align to TRBD1. The CDR3 runs to 17 residues. In germline, CDR1 is SQVTM, CDR2 ANQGSEA. V lost 4 bases and J lost 2; bases outside the gene matches: 17. CDR3 residues: CSVVGSGHRDSPYEQYF. The CDR3 coding sequence is TGCAGCGTTGTTGGGTCTGGGCATCGGGACAGTCCCTACGAGCAGTACTTC.

V and J are TRBV12-3 or TRBV12-4 and TRBJ2-2; D gene unclear. The CDR3 loop spans 12 amino acids. Trimming removed 6 bases from V and 2 bases from J, with 4 bases in between. In nucleotides, the CDR3 is TGTGCCAGCAGATCTAACACCGGGGAGCTGTTTTTT. Protein: CASRSNTGELFF.

The chain links TRBV11-3 to TRBJ2-3, with a tentative D call TRBD1 (5 bases). Per germline, CDR1 SGHNT and CDR2 YENEEA. The CDR3 has 13 residues. The V end was cut by 5 bases, the J end by 7 bases, with 13 bases between. CDR3 sequence reads: CASSLMGPNTQYF. The CDR3 nucleotides read TGTGCCAGCAGCCTAATGGGGCCAAATACGCAGTATTTT.

V and J are TRBV28 and TRBJ2-3, with TRBD2 identical over 9 bases. This CDR3 spans 16 amino acids. After removal of 4 bases from V and 2 bases from J, the junction contained 7 bases not matched to a gene. CDR1 MDHEN and CDR2 SYDVKM come from the germline V gene. The CDR3 nucleotides are TGTGCCAGCAGTTCCCCCGCTAGCGGGATCACAGATACGCAGTATTTT. Protein: CASSSPASGITDTQYF.

Only one count was recorded for this clone. The chain couples TRBV28 to TRBJ2-7, with D possibly being TRBD1 or TRBD2 (7 bases each). Germline V gene lookup returns CDR1 MDHEN and CDR2 SYDVKM. The CDR3 has 14 amino acids. The CDR3 bases are TGTACCACAGGGGCTAGCGGATCCATGTACGAGCAGTACTTC. Protein: CTTGASGSMYEQYF.

The gene calls are TRBV28 and TRBJ2-7, with 7 positions matching TRBD2. V was clipped by 7 bases and J by 2 bases; unmatched bases: 2. Germline values: CDR1 MDHEN, CDR2 SYDVKM. The length of the CDR3 is 12 residues. The chain's CDR3 is CASTGRPYEQYF. CDR3 sequence (DNA): TGTGCCAGCACCGGGAGGCCCTACGAGCAGTACTTC.